This T cell receptor beta chain originates from a study of PD-1 blockade in classical Hodgkin lymphoma. Study outcomes and limitations: Repertoires differed for reasons still undefined, possibly disease activity or prior therapy. It was reported that newly diagnosed patients had less baseline TCR diversity than healthy donors. While CD8+ TCR diversity did not rise significantly by C4D1, CD4+ TCR diversity did. The diversity seen at baseline in complete responders resembled that of newly diagnosed patients.

The assay was immunoSEQ multiplex PCR, and TCRdb's table has in-frame clones only and misses some. Of around 60,000 clones listed, roughly 89% are singletons. Comment on this clone: Its antigen is undetermined.

Time point noted: cycle 4 day 1 (C4D1), after more than 5 weeks of nivolumab. Brentuximab vedotin exposure varied, and every patient relapsed after autologous stem cell transplantation. This specimen consisted of peripheral blood mononuclear cells (PBMCs), obtained before the fourth cycle of nivolumab. The sequence derives from a human donor with classical Hodgkin lymphoma.

CDR3 sequence: CAWRLRQDRSRELFF. The CDR3, as DNA: TGTGCCTGGAGGTTAAGGCAGGATCGGAGCAGGGAGCTGTTTTTT. V gene TRBV30 combines with J gene TRBJ2-2; D unresolved. The V gene's germline CDR1 is GTSNPN and CDR2 SVGIG (reference sequence). Trimming shortened V by 3 bases and J by 9 bases, and 20 bases separated the two germline ends. The CDR3 runs 15 residues.